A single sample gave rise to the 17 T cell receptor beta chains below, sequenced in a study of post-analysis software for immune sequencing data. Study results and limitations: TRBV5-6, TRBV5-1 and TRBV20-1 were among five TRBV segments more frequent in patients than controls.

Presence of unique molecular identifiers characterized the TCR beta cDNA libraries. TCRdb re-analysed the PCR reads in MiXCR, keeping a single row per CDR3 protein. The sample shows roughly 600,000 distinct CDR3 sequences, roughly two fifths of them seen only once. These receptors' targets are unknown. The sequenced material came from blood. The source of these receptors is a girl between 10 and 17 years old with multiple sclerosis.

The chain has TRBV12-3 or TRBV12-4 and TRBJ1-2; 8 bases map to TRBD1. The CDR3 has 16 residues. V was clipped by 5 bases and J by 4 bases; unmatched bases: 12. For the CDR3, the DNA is TGTGCCAGCAGTCCCCGAGGGGCAGGGGGCCTCTATGGCTACACCTTC. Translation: CASSPRGAGGLYGYTF.

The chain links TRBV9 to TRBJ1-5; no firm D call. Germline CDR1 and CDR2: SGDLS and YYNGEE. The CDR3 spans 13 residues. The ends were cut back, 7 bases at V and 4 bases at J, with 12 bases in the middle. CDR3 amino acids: CASAQKPNQPQHF. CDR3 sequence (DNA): TGTGCCAGCGCACAGAAACCGAATCAGCCCCAGCATTTT.

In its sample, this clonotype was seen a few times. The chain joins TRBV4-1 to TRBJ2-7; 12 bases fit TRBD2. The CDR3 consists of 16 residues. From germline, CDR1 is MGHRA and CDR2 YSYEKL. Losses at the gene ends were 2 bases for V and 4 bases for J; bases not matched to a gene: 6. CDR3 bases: TGCGCCAGCAGCCAACCGACTAGCGGGGGTACGTACGAGCAGTACTTC. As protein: CASSQPTSGGTYEQYF.

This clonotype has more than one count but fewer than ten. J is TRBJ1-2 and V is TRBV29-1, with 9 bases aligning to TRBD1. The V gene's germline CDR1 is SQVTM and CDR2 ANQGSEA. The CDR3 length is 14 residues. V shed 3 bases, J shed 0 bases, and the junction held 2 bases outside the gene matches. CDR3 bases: TGCAGCGTTGACCGACAGGGGGCTAACTATGGCTACACCTTC. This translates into CSVDRQGANYGYTF.

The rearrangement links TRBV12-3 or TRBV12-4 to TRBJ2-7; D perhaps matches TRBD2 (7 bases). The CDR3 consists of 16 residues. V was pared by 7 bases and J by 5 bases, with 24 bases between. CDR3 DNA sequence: TGTGCCAGCACACGTGAGGGGGAGGGCCCTTCGAACGAGCAGTACTTC. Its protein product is CASTREGEGPSNEQYF.

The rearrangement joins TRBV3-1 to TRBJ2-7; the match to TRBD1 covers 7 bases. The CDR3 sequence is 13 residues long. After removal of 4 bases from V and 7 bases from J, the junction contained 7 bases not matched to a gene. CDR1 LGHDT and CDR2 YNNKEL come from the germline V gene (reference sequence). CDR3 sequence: CASSPRQGREQYF. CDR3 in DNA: TGTGCCAGCAGCCCACGACAGGGCCGTGAGCAGTACTTC.

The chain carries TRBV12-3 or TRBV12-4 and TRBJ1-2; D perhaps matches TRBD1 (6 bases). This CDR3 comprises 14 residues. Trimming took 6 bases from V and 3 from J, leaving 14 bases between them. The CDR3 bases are TGTGCCAGCAGCAGCACAGGGCAGGACTATGGCTACACCTTC. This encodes CASSSTGQDYGYTF.

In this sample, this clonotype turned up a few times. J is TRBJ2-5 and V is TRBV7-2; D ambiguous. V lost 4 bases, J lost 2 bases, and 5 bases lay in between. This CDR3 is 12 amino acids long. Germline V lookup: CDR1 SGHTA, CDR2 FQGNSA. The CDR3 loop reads CASSSVQETQYF. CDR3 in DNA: TGTGCCAGCAGCTCCGTACAAGAGACCCAGTACTTC. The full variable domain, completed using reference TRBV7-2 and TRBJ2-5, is GAGVSQSPSNKVTEKGKDVELRCDPISGHTALYWYRQSLGQGLEFLIYFQGNSAPDKSGLPSDRFSAERTGGSVSTLTIQRTQQEDSAVYLCASSSVQETQYFGPGTRLLVL.

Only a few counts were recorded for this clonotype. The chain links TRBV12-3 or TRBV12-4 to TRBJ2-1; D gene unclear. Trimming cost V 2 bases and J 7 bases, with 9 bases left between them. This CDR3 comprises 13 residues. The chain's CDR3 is CASSLTVVNEQFF. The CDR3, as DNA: TGTGCCAGCAGTTTAACCGTTGTTAATGAGCAGTTCTTC.

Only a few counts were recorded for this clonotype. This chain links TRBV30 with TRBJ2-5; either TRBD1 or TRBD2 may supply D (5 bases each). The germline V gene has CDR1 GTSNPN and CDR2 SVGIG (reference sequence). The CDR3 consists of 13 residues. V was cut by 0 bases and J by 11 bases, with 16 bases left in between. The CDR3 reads CAWSVLPLGEQYF. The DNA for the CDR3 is TGTGCCTGGAGTGTACTTCCCTTGGGGGAGCAGTACTTC.

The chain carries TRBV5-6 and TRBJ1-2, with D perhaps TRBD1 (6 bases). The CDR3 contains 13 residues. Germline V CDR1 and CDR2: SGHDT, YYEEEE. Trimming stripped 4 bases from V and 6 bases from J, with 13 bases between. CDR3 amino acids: CASSVRGANGYTF. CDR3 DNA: TGTGCCAGCAGCGTCCGGGGGGCGAATGGCTACACCTTC.

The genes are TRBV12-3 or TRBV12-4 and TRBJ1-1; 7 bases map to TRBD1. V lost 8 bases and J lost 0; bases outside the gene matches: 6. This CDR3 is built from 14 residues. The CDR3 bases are TGTGCCAGCGGTTGGGGACAGATGAACACTGAAGCTTTCTTT. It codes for CASGWGQMNTEAFF.

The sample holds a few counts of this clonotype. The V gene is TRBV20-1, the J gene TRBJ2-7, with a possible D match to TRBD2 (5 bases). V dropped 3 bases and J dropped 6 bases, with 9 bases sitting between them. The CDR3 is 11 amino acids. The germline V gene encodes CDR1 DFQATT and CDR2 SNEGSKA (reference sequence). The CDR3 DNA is TGCAGTGCTAGTCTGGGAGTCGAGCAGTACTTC. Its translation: CSASLGVEQYF.

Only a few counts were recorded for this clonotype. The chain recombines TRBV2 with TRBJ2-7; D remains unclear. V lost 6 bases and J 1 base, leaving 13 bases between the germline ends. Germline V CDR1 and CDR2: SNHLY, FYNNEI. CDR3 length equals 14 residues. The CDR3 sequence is CASRSDRTSYEQYF. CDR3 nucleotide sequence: TGTGCCAGCAGGTCGGATAGAACGTCCTACGAGCAGTACTTC.

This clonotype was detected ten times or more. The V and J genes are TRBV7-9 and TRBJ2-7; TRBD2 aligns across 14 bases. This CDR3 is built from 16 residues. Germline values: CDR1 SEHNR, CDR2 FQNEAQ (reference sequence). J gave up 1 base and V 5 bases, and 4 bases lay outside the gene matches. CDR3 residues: CASSPGTSGGSYEQYF. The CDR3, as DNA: TGTGCCAGCAGCCCTGGGACTAGCGGGGGTTCCTACGAGCAGTACTTC.

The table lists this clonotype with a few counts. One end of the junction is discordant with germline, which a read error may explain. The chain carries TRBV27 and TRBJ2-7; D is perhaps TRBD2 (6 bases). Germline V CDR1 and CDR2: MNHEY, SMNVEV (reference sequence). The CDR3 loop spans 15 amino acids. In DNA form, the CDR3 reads TGCGCCAGCAGACCCTCGGCGGGGAGAGGGTCCGAGCAGTACTTC. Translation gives CASRPSAGRGSEQYF.

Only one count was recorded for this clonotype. The CDR3 loop reads CASSLRGTTNEKLFF. The CDR3 region has the DNA TGTGCCAGCAGTTTAAGGGGGACAACTAATGAAAAACTGTTTTTT. The V call is TRBV12-3 or TRBV12-4, the J call TRBJ1-4; the D gene is possibly TRBD1 (6 bases). CDR3 size: 15 residues. Deletions cut 2 bases from V and 0 bases from J, with 7 bases between.